This TCR beta chain was observed in a study of Graves' ophthalmopathy and Graves' hyperthyroidism. Whole-study results and caveats: Among thyroid clonotypes expanded above 0.001 frequency, most also appeared in blood.

Ophthalmopathy donors were characterized by moderate-to-severe activity, CAS of at least 3, NOSPECS of at least 4, and duration under 3 months. Amplification of the TCR beta CDR3 regions used RNA transcripts (as template). Scientists carried out first-round RT-PCR using HTBI primers and then a second-round multiplex PCR. In TCRdb, the multiplex PCR reads were re-called with MiXCR into one record per CDR3 protein. Of some 390,000 distinct CDR3 sequences listed, about 18% were seen once; the top ten hold more than 1.5%. Germline V CDR1 and CDR2: MNHNS, SASEGT. V lost 2 bases, J lost 3 bases, and 25 bases lay in between. The CDR3 spans 19 residues. This clonotype was counted at least ten times. The antigen is unknown.

This clonotype was obtained from a woman between 18 and 29 years old with Graves' ophthalmopathy. The chain employs TRBV6-1 and TRBJ1-1, with TRBD1 as a possible D gene (6 bases). The sample comprised peripheral blood. The chain's CDR3 is CASSELMLGGGAWYTEAFF. CDR3 DNA: TGTGCCAGCAGTGAACTGATGTTGGGGGGGGGCGCTTGGTACACTGAAGCTTTCTTT.